This T cell receptor (beta chain) was sequenced during a study of cytomegalovirus exposure and HLA in healthy donors. PCR was performed using 60 Vbeta and 13 Jbeta primers. Produced via immunoSEQ multiplex PCR; TCRdb's table is partial and in-frame only. The sample consists of 100,000 to 150,000 clones, roughly 9.6% of them appearing once. V was shortened by 4 bases and J by 2 bases, with 12 bases between the two germline ends. Germline V gene lookup returns CDR1 MNHEY and CDR2 SVGAGI. The length of the CDR3 is 16 residues. Sequenced material: PBMCs. The sequence came from a woman aged 40 to 55 in good health and CMV-seropositive. The V and J genes are TRBV6-5 and TRBJ1-6; maybe TRBD1 (6 bases). CDR3 protein: CASSFQGRPYNSPLHF. DNA for the CDR3: TGTGCCAGCAGTTTCCAGGGGAGACCCTATAATTCACCCCTCCACTTT.